This T cell receptor beta chain is from a study of T cell responses to AZD1222 COVID-19 vaccine (dated by TCRdb to about 2021). Study-wide context: TCR sequencing was performed for roughly 240 trial participants, of whom 200 to 210 were given two doses of AZD1222 and 26 were given two doses of MenACWY control vaccine. Trial participants were enrolled by age into subgroups of 18-55, 56-69 and 70-plus years, and around 150, 28 and 57 TCR-sequenced participants, respectively, were included in these subgroups. The research as a whole found: Nearly half of unique spike-specific TCRs reportedly recognized epitopes outside regions mutated in the B.1.351 and B.1.1.7 variants. After two AZD1222 doses, spike-specific TCR breadth and depth were significantly higher than at day 0 and than in MenACWY recipients. The 56-69-year group was small, and its depth increase did not reach significance, likely because of low power. Only six AZD1222 recipients were SARS-CoV-2 seropositive at baseline, limiting conclusions about previously exposed vaccinees. Vaccine-associated CD4 TCRs spanned the whole spike protein, with dominant responses in regions 160-218 and 743-854. Most participants were white British and females outnumbered males, and the authors suggested that clonal diversity may have been underestimated. Because no samples from the day 14 peak response were available, repertoires could be characterized only after the peak T cell response.

As encoded in the germline V gene, CDR1 is SGHRS while CDR2 is YFSETQ. The V and J ends are trimmed by 0 bases and 6 bases, leaving 14 bases between them. The CDR3 covers 15 residues, taking in both the cysteine and the phenylalanine. The CDR3 DNA has 45 bases and is translated from base 1. As to this clone: Its antigen is unknown. Within one base of it there is no much larger clone, and no base qualities were kept.

The CDR3 regions of human TCRbeta chains were analyzed by immunosequencing. Under the source paper's analysis protocol: TCRs in the repertoires were matched against a reference library of SARS-CoV-2-specific TCRs that had been generated with the MIRA antigen-specificity platform. Breadth was defined as the fraction of unique TCRs that were SARS-CoV-2-associated. Depth was defined as the fraction of total T cells that were SARS-CoV-2-associated. Each spike-specific TCR was assigned to its reactive spike region and to a CD4 or CD8 class using the MIRA data. Log10-transformed breadth and depth values were compared by one-way ANOVA with Sidak's multiple comparisons tests. As stored in TCRdb, this immuneACCESS dataset retains in-frame rearrangements with V and J assigned. A fraction of the clones does not appear; measured against another copy, unresolved V genes explain less than half of the discrepancy, and the remainder lacks a known reason. That table supplies the V and J calls and clone size; D and trimming were determined from the DNA. The table for this sample lists some 120,000 clones; 80% to 90% of them were counted only once. Over 8.5% of the sample belongs to the ten largest clones.

The time point label for this specimen denotes: baseline before first vaccination. Taken with the paper, the label for treatment or condition translates to: meningococcal conjugate vaccine given as trial control. The vaccinee samples were drawn from two UK trials, COV001 and COV002, one of which was a single-blind randomized controlled phase 2/3 trial testing AZD1222 (ChAdOx1 nCoV-19) in healthy adults. Trial participant PBMC samples were collected at day 0 and day 28 after the second dose for TCRbeta chain sequencing. The sample here was peripheral blood, taken on day 0 of MenACWY control vaccination. The sequence derives from an adult in good health. The chain was built from TRBV5-1 and TRBJ2-3; TRBD1 is a weak D gene call, 5 bases matching. The nucleotide sequence is TGCGCCAGCAGCTTGGTAGGCAGGGCCGCGGATACGCAGTATTTT. Translation gives CASSLVGRAADTQYF.